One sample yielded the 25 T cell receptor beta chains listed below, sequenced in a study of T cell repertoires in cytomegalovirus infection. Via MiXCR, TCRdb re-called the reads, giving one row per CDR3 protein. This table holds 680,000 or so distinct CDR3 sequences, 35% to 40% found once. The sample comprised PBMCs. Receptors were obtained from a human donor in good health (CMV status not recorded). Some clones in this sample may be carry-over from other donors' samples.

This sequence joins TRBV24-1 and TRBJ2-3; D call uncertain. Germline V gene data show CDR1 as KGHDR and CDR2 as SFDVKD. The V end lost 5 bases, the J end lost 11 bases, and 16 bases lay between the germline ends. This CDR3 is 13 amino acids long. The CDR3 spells CATSAHQARKQYF. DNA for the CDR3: TGTGCCACCAGTGCCCACCAGGCCAGGAAGCAGTATTTT.

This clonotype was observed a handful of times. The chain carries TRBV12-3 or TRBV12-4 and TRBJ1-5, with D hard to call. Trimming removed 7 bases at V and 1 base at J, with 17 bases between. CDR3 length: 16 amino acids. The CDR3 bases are TGTGCCAGCATACCGGGCCCAACCTTAAGCAATCAGCCCCAGCATTTT. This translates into CASIPGPTLSNQPQHF.

This CDR3 reads CASSETGGMREQYF. The CDR3 DNA reads TGTGCCAGCAGTGAGACAGGGGGGATGCGGGAGCAGTACTTC. The genes are TRBV28 and TRBJ2-7; 9 bases match TRBD1. V dropped 5 bases and J dropped 7; count of bases not matched to a gene: 9. In germline, CDR1 is MDHEN, CDR2 SYDVKM. The CDR3 extends over 14 amino acids.

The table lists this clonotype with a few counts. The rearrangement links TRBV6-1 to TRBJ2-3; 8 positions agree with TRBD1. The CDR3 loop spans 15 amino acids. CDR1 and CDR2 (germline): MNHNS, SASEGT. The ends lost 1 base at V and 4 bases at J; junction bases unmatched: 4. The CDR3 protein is CASSEGDRGSDTQYF. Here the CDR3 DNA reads TGTGCCAGCAGTGAAGGAGACAGGGGCTCAGATACGCAGTATTTT.

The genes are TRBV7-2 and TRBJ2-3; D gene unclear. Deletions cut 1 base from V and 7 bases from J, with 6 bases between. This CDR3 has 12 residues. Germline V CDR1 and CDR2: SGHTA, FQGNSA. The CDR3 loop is CASSLVPHTQYF. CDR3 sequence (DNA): TGTGCCAGCAGCTTAGTTCCCCATACGCAGTATTTT.

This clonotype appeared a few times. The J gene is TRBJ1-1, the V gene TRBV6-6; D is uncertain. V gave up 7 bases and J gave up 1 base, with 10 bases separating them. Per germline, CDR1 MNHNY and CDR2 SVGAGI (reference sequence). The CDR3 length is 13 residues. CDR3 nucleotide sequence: TGTGCCAGCAATCCACAGCAGAACACTGAAGCTTTCTTT. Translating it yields CASNPQQNTEAFF.

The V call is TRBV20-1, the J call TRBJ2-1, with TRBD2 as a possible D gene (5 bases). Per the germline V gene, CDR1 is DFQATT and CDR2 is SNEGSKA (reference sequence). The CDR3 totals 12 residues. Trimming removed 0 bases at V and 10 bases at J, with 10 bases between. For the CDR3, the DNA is TGCAGTGCTAGAGATAACCTAGCCGAGCAGTTCTTC. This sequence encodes CSARDNLAEQFF.

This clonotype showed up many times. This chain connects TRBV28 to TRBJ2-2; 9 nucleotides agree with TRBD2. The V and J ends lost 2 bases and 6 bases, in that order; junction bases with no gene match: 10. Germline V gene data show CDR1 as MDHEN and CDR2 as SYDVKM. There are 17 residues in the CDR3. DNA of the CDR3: TGTGCCAGCAGTTTAGTTGGCGGGAGGGCCTCGGCCGGGGAGCTGTTTTTT. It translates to CASSLVGGRASAGELFF.

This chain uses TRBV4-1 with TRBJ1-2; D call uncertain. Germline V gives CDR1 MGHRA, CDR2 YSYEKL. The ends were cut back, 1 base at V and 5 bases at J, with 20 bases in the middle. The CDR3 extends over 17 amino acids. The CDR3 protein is CASSQVGEMASRYGYTF. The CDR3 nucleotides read TGCGCCAGCAGCCAAGTAGGAGAGATGGCCTCTAGGTATGGCTACACCTTC.

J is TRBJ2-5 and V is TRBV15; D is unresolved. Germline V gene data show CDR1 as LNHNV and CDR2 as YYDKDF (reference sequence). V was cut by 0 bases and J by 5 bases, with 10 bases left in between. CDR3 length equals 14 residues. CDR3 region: CATSRDLSDETQYF. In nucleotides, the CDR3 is TGTGCCACCAGCAGAGATCTTTCTGATGAGACCCAGTACTTC.

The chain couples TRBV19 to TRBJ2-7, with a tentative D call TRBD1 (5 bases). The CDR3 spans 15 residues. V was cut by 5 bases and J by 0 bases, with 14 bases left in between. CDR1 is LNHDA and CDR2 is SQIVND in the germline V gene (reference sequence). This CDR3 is CASSPLGLDSYEQYF. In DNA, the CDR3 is TGTGCCAGTAGTCCCCTGGGGCTCGACTCCTACGAGCAGTACTTC.

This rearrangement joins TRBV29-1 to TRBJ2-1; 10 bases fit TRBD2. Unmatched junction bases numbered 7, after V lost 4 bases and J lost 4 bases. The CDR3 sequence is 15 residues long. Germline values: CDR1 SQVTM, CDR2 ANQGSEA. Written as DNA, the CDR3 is TGCAGCGTTGGCAACCCTAGCGGGAGATACAATGAGCAGTTCTTC. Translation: CSVGNPSGRYNEQFF.

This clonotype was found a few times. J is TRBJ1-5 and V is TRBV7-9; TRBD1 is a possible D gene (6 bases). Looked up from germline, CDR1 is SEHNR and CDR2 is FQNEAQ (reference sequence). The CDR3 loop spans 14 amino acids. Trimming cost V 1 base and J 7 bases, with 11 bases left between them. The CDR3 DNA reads TGTGCCAGCAGCTTAGAGGGGGGAAAACAGCCCCAGCATTTT. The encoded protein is CASSLEGGKQPQHF.

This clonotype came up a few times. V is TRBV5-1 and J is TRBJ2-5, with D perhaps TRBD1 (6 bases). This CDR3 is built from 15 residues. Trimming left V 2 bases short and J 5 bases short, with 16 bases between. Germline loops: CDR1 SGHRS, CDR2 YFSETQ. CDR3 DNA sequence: TGCGCCAGCAGCTTTGGGGACACTCCTTCGGAGACCCAGTACTTC. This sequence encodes CASSFGDTPSETQYF.

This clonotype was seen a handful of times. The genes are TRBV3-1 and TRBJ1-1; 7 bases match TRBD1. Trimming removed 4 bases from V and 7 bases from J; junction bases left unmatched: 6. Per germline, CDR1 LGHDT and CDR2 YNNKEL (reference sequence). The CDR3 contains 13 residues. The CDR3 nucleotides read TGTGCCAGCAGCCGAAGCAGGGGGGGTGAAGCTTTCTTT. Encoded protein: CASSRSRGGEAFF.

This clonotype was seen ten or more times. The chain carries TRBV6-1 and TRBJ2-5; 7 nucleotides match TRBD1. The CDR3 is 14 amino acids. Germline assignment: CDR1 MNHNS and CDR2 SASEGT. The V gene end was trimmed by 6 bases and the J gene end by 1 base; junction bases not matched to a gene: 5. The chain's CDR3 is CASSGGQAQETQYF. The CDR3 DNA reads TGTGCCAGCAGCGGTGGACAGGCCCAAGAGACCCAGTACTTC.

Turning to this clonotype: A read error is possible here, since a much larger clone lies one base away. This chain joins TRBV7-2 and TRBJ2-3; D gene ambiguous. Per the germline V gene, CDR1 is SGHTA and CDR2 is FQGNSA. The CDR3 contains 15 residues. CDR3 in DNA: TGTGCCAGCAGCTTACGGCCCGCCGGCGCAGATACGCATTATTTT. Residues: CASSLRPAGADTHYF.

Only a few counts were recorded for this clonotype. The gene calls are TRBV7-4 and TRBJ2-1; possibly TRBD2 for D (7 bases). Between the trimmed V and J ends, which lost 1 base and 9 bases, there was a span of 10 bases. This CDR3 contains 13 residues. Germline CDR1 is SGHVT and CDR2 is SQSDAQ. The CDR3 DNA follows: TGTGCCAGCAGCTTAGGGGGGGGCGGTGAGCAGTTCTTC. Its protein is CASSLGGGGEQFF.

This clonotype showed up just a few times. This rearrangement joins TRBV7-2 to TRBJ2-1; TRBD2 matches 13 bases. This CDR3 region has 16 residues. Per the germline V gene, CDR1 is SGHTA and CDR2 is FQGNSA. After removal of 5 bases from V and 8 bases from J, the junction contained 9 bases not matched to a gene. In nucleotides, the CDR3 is TGTGCCAGCAGCGATACCGGGACTAGCGGGAACCATGAGCAGTTCTTC. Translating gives CASSDTGTSGNHEQFF.

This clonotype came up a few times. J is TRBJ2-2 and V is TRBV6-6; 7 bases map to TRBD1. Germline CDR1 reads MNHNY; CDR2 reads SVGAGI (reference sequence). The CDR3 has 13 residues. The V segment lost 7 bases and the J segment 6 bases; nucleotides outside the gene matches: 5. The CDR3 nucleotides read TGTGCCAGCACCGGGACAGTCGCCGGGGAGCTGTTTTTT. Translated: CASTGTVAGELFF.

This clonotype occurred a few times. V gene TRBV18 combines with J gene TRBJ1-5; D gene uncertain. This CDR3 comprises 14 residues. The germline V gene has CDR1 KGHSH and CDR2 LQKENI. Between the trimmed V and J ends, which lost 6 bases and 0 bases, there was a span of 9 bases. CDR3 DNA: TGTGCCAGCTCTGGACTGTATAGCAATCAGCCCCAGCATTTT. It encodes CASSGLYSNQPQHF.

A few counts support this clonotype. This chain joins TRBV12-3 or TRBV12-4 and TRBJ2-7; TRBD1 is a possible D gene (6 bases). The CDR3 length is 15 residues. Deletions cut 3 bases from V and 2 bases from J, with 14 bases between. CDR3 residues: CASSFGRDIPYEQYF. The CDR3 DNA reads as TGTGCCAGCAGTTTTGGCAGGGACATTCCCTACGAGCAGTACTTC.

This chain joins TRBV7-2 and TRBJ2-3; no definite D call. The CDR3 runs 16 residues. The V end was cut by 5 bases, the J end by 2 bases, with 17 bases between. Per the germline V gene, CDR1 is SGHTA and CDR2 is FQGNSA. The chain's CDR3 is CASSPPPGRPTDTQYF. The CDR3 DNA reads TGTGCCAGCAGCCCCCCGCCGGGTAGGCCCACAGATACGCAGTATTTT.

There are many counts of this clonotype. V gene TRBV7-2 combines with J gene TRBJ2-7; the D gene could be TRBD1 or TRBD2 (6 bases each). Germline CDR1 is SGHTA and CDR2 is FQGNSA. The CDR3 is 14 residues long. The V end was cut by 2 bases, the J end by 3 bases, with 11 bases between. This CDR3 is CASSLKGGFYEQYF. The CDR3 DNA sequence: TGTGCCAGCAGCTTAAAAGGGGGGTTCTACGAGCAGTACTTC.

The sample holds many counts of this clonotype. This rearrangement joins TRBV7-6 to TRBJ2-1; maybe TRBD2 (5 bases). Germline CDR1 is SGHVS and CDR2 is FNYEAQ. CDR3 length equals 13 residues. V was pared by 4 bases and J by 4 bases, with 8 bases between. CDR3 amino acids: CASSSVAYNEQFF. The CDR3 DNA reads TGTGCCAGCAGCTCAGTAGCGTACAATGAGCAGTTCTTC.